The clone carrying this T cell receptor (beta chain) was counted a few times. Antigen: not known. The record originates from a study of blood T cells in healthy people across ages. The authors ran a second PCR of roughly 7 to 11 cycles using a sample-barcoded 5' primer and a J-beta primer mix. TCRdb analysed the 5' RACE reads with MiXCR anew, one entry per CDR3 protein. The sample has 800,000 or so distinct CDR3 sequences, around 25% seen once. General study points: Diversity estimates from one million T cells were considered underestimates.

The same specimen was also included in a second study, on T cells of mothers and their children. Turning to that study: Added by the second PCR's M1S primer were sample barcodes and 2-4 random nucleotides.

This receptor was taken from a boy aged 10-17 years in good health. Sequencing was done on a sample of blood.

Here the CDR3 DNA reads TGTGCCAGCAGCTTAGGACCTCAGGGAGTGTATGAAAAACTGTTTTTT. This sequence encodes CASSLGPQGVYEKLFF. The chain couples TRBV7-9 to TRBJ1-4; D may be TRBD1 (5 bases). Trimming removed 1 base at V and 6 bases at J, with 15 bases between. The CDR3 runs 16 residues. Germline CDR1 SEHNR, CDR2 FQNEAQ (reference sequence).